The 22 T cell receptor beta chains below were found in one sample sequenced in a study of blood T cell repertoires in COVID-19. Repertoires were generated with immunoSEQ multiplex PCR, while TCRdb's copy carries only in-frame clones and drops some. The data hold 63,000 or so clones, with approximately 90% observed a single time. Sequencing was carried out using peripheral blood. The receptors originated from a human donor in a cohort sampled during active COVID-19.

The CDR3 region has the DNA TGCAGTGCTAGTAGACTAGCTGGATCCTACAATGAGCAGTTCTTC. Protein: CSASRLAGSYNEQFF. The chain is built from TRBV20-1 and TRBJ2-1; TRBD2 aligns across 7 bases. This CDR3 region has 15 residues. V was clipped by 3 bases and J by 1 base; unmatched bases: 6. Germline assignment: CDR1 DFQATT and CDR2 SNEGSKA (reference sequence).

The chain has TRBV5-1 and TRBJ2-1; D might be TRBD2 (5 bases). The V and J ends lost 0 bases and 10 bases respectively, with 11 bases between them. This CDR3 is 13 amino acids long. Per the germline V gene, CDR1 is SGHRS and CDR2 is YFSETQ. For the CDR3, the DNA is TGCGCCAGCAGCTTGGGGCTAGCCAGAGAGCAGTTCTTC. Its translation: CASSLGLAREQFF.

The count of this clone is one. The chain combines TRBV28 with TRBJ1-2; D unclear. V was trimmed by 3 bases and J by 1 base, leaving 12 bases between them. From germline, CDR1 is MDHEN and CDR2 SYDVKM. The CDR3 runs 15 residues. CDR3 residues: CASSFSGSRNYGYTF. CDR3 nucleotide sequence: TGTGCCAGCAGTTTTTCGGGTTCCCGTAACTATGGCTACACCTTC.

The V and J genes are TRBV6-1 and TRBJ2-7, with 7 bases that match TRBD1. The CDR3 contains 13 residues. V trimming: 3 bases; J trimming: 2 bases; junction bases outside the gene matches: 1. CDR1 is MNHNS, CDR2 SASEGT, per germline. As DNA, the CDR3 is TGTGCCAGCAGTGATCAGGGGGCCTACGAGCAGTACGTC. Translated, it gives CASSDQGAYEQYV.

The chain has TRBV7-2 and TRBJ2-7; TRBD1 aligns across 10 bases. The V segment lost 5 bases and the J segment 1 base; nucleotides outside the gene matches: 5. Looked up from germline, CDR1 is SGHTA and CDR2 is FQGNSA. The CDR3 totals 15 residues. This CDR3 is CASSPTGGTSYEQYF. The CDR3 DNA follows: TGTGCCAGCAGCCCGACAGGGGGCACTTCCTACGAGCAGTACTTC.

J is TRBJ2-7 and V is TRBV5-6; 9 positions agree with TRBD1. CDR3 size: 14 residues. With V trimmed by 4 bases and J by 3 bases, 5 bases remained unmatched. The germline CDR1 and CDR2 sequences are SGHDT and YYEEEE. The CDR3 loop is CASSPGTGNYEQYF. The CDR3 coding sequence is TGTGCCAGCAGCCCCGGGACAGGGAACTACGAGCAGTACTTC. Full variable domain (outside the CDR3, taken from reference TRBV5-6 and TRBJ2-7): DAGVTQSPTHLIKTRGQQVTLRCSPKSGHDTVSWYQQALGQGPQFIFQYYEEEERQRGNFPDRFSGHQFPNYSSELNVNALLLGDSALYLCASSPGTGNYEQYFGPGTRLTVT.

This chain uses TRBV10-3 with TRBJ1-2; no clear D gene. V lost 2 bases and J lost 5, with 9 bases in between. The length of the CDR3 is 13 residues. From germline, CDR1 is ENHRY and CDR2 SYGVKD. The CDR3 reads CAISEAGRYGYTF. The CDR3 region has the DNA TGTGCCATCAGTGAGGCAGGAAGGTATGGCTACACCTTC.

The chain joins TRBV19 to TRBJ2-3, with 10 bases that match TRBD1. The ends lost 5 bases at V and 2 bases at J; junction bases unmatched: 4. Germline V gene sequence: CDR1 LNHDA, CDR2 SQIVND (reference sequence). The CDR3 length is 15 residues. The chain's CDR3 is CASSVDRGTTDTQYF. CDR3 in DNA: TGTGCCAGTAGTGTGGACAGGGGGACCACAGATACGCAGTATTTT.

The V and J genes are TRBV6-5 and TRBJ2-1; D is undetermined. The CDR3 length is 14 residues. V lost 6 bases to trimming and J lost 5 bases, with 14 bases between them. The V gene's germline CDR1 is MNHEY and CDR2 SVGAGI. The CDR3 sequence is CASRSSSADNEQFF. CDR3 coding DNA: TGTGCCAGCAGGAGTTCTAGTGCAGACAATGAGCAGTTCTTC.

CDR3 nucleotides: TGTGCCAGTCAGGGGGCCCCCTACGAGCAGTACTTC. Amino acids: CASQGAPYEQYF. V usage is TRBV27 and J usage is TRBJ2-7, with TRBD1 matching 8 bases. The trim removed 9 bases at V and 2 bases at J, leaving 3 bases unmatched. The V gene's germline CDR1 is MNHEY and CDR2 SMNVEV (reference sequence). The CDR3 sequence is 12 residues long.

The chain has TRBV2 and TRBJ1-1; D is uncertain. CDR1 and CDR2 (germline): SNHLY, FYNNEI. The CDR3 is 13 residues long. V lost 0 bases and J 2 bases, leaving 4 bases between the germline ends. CDR3 in amino acids: CASSEAYNTEAFF. The CDR3 region has the DNA TGTGCCAGCAGTGAAGCGTATAACACTGAAGCTTTCTTT.

The gene calls are TRBV7-9 and TRBJ2-3; D gene uncertain. This CDR3 region has 15 residues. Germline V CDR1 and CDR2: SEHNR, FQNEAQ (reference sequence). V was clipped by 4 bases and J by 0 bases, with 11 bases between them. The CDR3 region is CASSSQVQSTDTQYF. As DNA, the CDR3 is TGTGCCAGCAGCTCGCAAGTCCAGAGCACAGATACGCAGTATTTT.

V usage is TRBV29-1 and J usage is TRBJ1-1; 7 bases agree with TRBD1. With 7 bases clipped from V and 1 base from J, the junction kept 6 bases outside the gene matches. The CDR3 length is 13 residues. Looked up from germline, CDR1 is SQVTM and CDR2 is ANQGSEA. CDR3 in amino acids: CSAHRGPNTEAFF. CDR3 DNA sequence: TGCAGCGCTCACAGGGGTCCGAACACTGAAGCTTTCTTT.

V is TRBV7-9 and J is TRBJ1-1, with 10 positions matching TRBD1. CDR3 length: 15 amino acids. Germline V lookup: CDR1 SEHNR, CDR2 FQNEAQ (reference sequence). Trimming removed 5 bases from V and 10 bases from J; junction bases left unmatched: 13. The CDR3 spells CASSPPGQGKERAFF. CDR3 in DNA: TGTGCCAGCAGCCCTCCGGGACAGGGGAAGGAGCGAGCTTTCTTT.

The chain combines TRBV6-6 with TRBJ2-2, with a tentative D call TRBD1 (6 bases). The germline V and J ends were trimmed by 2 bases and 7 bases, with 11 bases remaining between them. This CDR3 has 14 amino acids. Germline V gene sequence: CDR1 MNHNY, CDR2 SVGAGI (reference sequence). CDR3 DNA sequence: TGTGCCAGCAGTTACGGGGGCTTGGGCGGGGAGCTGTTTTTT. Its protein is CASSYGGLGGELFF.

This chain uses TRBV5-4 with TRBJ1-4, with D hard to call. This CDR3 has 15 amino acids. Germline-derived CDR1 and CDR2 are SGHNT and YYREEE (reference sequence). V lost 0 bases and J lost 4, with 10 bases in between. CDR3 bases: TGTGCCAGCAGCTTGGGGCAGGCTTATAATGAAAAACTGTTTTTT. Its translation: CASSLGQAYNEKLFF.

The chain uses TRBV5-1 and TRBJ2-2; weak D call: TRBD2 (5 bases). V was shortened by 2 bases and J by 5 bases, with 10 bases between the two germline ends. Germline V gene sequence: CDR1 SGHRS, CDR2 YFSETQ. This CDR3 is 14 amino acids long. Here the CDR3 reads CASSFFGETGELFF. CDR3 nucleotides: TGCGCCAGCAGCTTCTTCGGGGAGACCGGGGAGCTGTTTTTT. The whole variable domain, filled in from reference TRBV5-1 and TRBJ2-2, reads KAGVTQTPRYLIKTRGQQVTLSCSPISGHRSVSWYQQTPGQGLQFLFEYFSETQRNKGNFPGRFSGRQFSNSRSEMNVSTLELGDSALYLCASSFFGETGELFFGEGSRLTVL.

V usage is TRBV6-5 and J usage is TRBJ2-3; tentative D call: TRBD2 (5 bases). The germline gives CDR1 MNHEY, CDR2 SVGAGI. Trimming cost V 6 bases and J 8 bases, with 12 bases left between them. There are 12 residues in the CDR3. The DNA for the CDR3 is TGTGCCAGCAGCACCCTCGCGGGTACGCAGTATTTT. Protein sequence: CASSTLAGTQYF.

The rearrangement uses TRBV3-1 (or the pseudogene TRBV3-2) and TRBJ2-2; 13 bases are shared with TRBD2. Germline V gene lookup returns CDR1 LGHDT and CDR2 YNNKEL (reference sequence). Trimming cost V 7 bases and J 3 bases; bases outside gene matches: 5. The CDR3 sequence is 16 residues long. The CDR3, as DNA: TGTGCCAGCACCTGGACTAGCGGGAGCGACACCGGGGAGCTGTTTTTT. Amino acids: CASTWTSGSDTGELFF.

J is TRBJ2-6 and V is TRBV3-1 (or the pseudogene TRBV3-2), with TRBD1 matching 8 bases. V dropped 1 base and J dropped 4; count of bases not matched to a gene: 9. The length of the CDR3 is 18 residues. Germline values: CDR1 LGHDT, CDR2 YNNKEL (reference sequence). In DNA form, the CDR3 reads TGTGCCAGCAGCCAAGTGAGTCAGGGGGCGGCAGGGGCCAACGTCCTGACTTTC. It codes for CASSQVSQGAAGANVLTF.

The J gene is TRBJ2-5, the V gene TRBV7-9; a weak D match, TRBD2 (6 bases). The CDR3 spans 15 residues. The V gene's germline CDR1 is SEHNR and CDR2 FQNEAQ (reference sequence). Trimming shortened V by 0 bases and J by 3 bases, and 11 bases separated the two germline ends. As DNA, the CDR3 is TGTGCCAGCAGCTTAGCCGTGGGCGGGGAAGAGACCCAGTACTTC. This sequence encodes CASSLAVGGEETQYF.

This chain links TRBV7-8 with TRBJ2-1, with TRBD2 matching over 7 bases. The V and J ends lost 0 bases and 4 bases, in that order; junction bases with no gene match: 6. CDR3 length: 16 amino acids. Looked up from germline, CDR1 is SGHVS and CDR2 is FQNEAQ. Here the CDR3 reads CASSLALGGSYNEQFF. CDR3 nucleotides: TGTGCCAGCAGCTTAGCGCTGGGCGGGAGTTACAATGAGCAGTTCTTC.